This note documents a single T cell receptor (beta chain) sequence. Sequencing used immunoSEQ multiplex PCR; TCRdb keeps in-frame clones, though not all of them. Of some 120,000 clones detected, roughly 87% appear once; the ten largest clones hold around 1.8%. This sample is drawn from a study of control samples from healthy donors and cancer patients. Trimming removed 4 bases from V and 0 bases from J; junction bases left unmatched: 14. Per germline, CDR1 SEHNR and CDR2 FQNEAQ (reference sequence). The CDR3 loop spans 19 amino acids. V gene TRBV7-9 combines with J gene TRBJ2-7; 11 bases line up with TRBD2. This TCR was recovered from a man between 18 and 35 years old in good health. What was sequenced was blood. The CDR3 region has the DNA TGTGCCAGCAGCTCTCTCACTAGCGGGAGTTCTCGGCGCTCCTACGAGCAGTACTTC. Its protein product is CASSSLTSGSSRRSYEQYF.